Each of the 29 T cell receptor beta chains below was sequenced from the same sample in a study of patients and donors after allogeneic stem cell transplantation. TCRdb ran MiXCR on the RT-PCR reads and lists one entry per CDR3 protein. The sample lists 900,000 to 1,000,000 distinct CDR3 sequences, approximately 18% occurring once. The specimen was blood, either unsorted or a sorted T cell fraction (not recorded which). These receptors were taken from a human donor who was either an allogeneic HSCT recipient or a stem cell or donor lymphocyte infusion donor (not recorded which). It is not recorded whose cells these are; they may come from a transplant donor.

This clonotype was picked up a small number of times. V gene TRBV29-1 combines with J gene TRBJ2-5; a possible D gene is TRBD2 (7 bases). CDR3 length: 14 residues. Germline CDR1 SQVTM, CDR2 ANQGSEA. V was shortened by 7 bases and J by 5 bases, with 20 bases between the two germline ends. The CDR3 loop is CSAGGLAVAETQYF. As DNA, the CDR3 is TGCAGCGCCGGGGGCCTAGCGGTCGCGGAGACCCAGTACTTC.

V and J are TRBV29-1 and TRBJ2-2; a weak D match, TRBD1 (5 bases). With 4 bases removed from V and 5 bases from J, the gap between germline ends came to 14 bases. CDR1 is SQVTM, CDR2 ANQGSEA, per germline. CDR3 length: 14 amino acids. CDR3: CSVASQGLTGELFF. In DNA, the CDR3 is TGCAGCGTTGCTTCCCAGGGTTTGACCGGGGAGCTGTTTTTT.

In this sample, this clonotype turned up a few times. The CDR3: CASSLGFGGTEAFF. CDR3 DNA: TGTGCCAGCAGCTTAGGGTTCGGGGGCACTGAAGCTTTCTTT. The J gene is TRBJ1-1, the V gene TRBV11-3, with D tentatively TRBD1 (5 bases). CDR3 length equals 14 residues. V lost 1 base, J lost 4 bases, and 10 bases lay in between. CDR1 is SGHNT, CDR2 YENEEA, per germline. Supplemented by reference TRBV11-3 and TRBJ1-1, the full variable domain reads EAGVVQSPRYKIIEKKQPVAFWCNPISGHNTLYWYLQNLGQGPELLIRYENEEAVDDSQLPKDRFSAERLKGVDSTLKIQPAELGDSAVYLCASSLGFGGTEAFFGQGTRLTVV.

V usage is TRBV7-9 and J usage is TRBJ1-3, with TRBD1 identical over 8 bases. This CDR3 has 16 amino acids. The germline V gene encodes CDR1 SEHNR and CDR2 FQNEAQ (reference sequence). J gave up 2 bases and V 3 bases, and 6 bases lay outside the gene matches. The CDR3 nucleotides are TGTGCCAGCAGCTTGGGCGACAGGGGTGCTGGAAACACCATATATTTT. Encoded protein: CASSLGDRGAGNTIYF.

This clonotype was counted a few times. This rearrangement joins TRBV10-3 to TRBJ1-1; 7 bases match TRBD1. Germline CDR1 ENHRY, CDR2 SYGVKD. Trimming removed 3 bases from V and 8 bases from J; junction bases left unmatched: 6. The CDR3 runs 13 residues. The CDR3 is CAISDRDSIEAFF. In DNA form, the CDR3 reads TGTGCCATCAGTGACAGGGACAGCATAGAAGCTTTCTTT.

This clonotype was observed a handful of times. The chain carries TRBV25-1 and TRBJ2-1; the D gene is possibly TRBD1 (5 bases). CDR1 and CDR2 from the germline V gene are MGHDK and SYGVNS. V lost 5 bases to trimming and J lost 7 bases, with 12 bases between them. This CDR3 contains 13 residues. Here the CDR3 reads CASSRFRGNEQFF. The CDR3 nucleotides read TGTGCCAGCAGTAGATTTAGGGGAAATGAGCAGTTCTTC.

A few counts support this clonotype. The gene calls are TRBV5-1 and TRBJ2-7, with TRBD1 identical over 7 bases. The CDR3 is 14 amino acids. Germline V gene lookup returns CDR1 SGHRS and CDR2 YFSETQ. J gave up 4 bases and V 4 bases, and 8 bases lay outside the gene matches. The CDR3 loop reads CASSQDRSKYEQYF. As DNA, the CDR3 is TGCGCCAGCAGCCAGGACAGGTCGAAGTACGAGCAGTACTTC.

This clonotype was counted at least ten times. The chain is built from TRBV20-1 and TRBJ2-3; a weak D match, TRBD1 (5 bases). CDR1 and CDR2 from the germline V gene are DFQATT and SNEGSKA (reference sequence). This CDR3 has 14 amino acids. V was pared by 4 bases and J by 4 bases, with 15 bases between. CDR3 DNA sequence: TGCAGTGCTACCCGACAGAAGAGCGCAGATACGCAGTATTTT. The encoded protein is CSATRQKSADTQYF.

This clonotype has a handful of counts. This chain uses TRBV27 with TRBJ2-7, with 8 bases fitting TRBD2. V lost 6 bases and J lost 3; bases outside the gene matches: 7. The germline V gene encodes CDR1 MNHEY and CDR2 SMNVEV (reference sequence). This CDR3 comprises 14 residues. In DNA form, the CDR3 reads TGTGCCAGCAGAGGACGGGGGGGGGGCTACGAGCAGTACTTC. Its protein is CASRGRGGGYEQYF.

This clonotype was found many times. The V call is TRBV7-2, the J call TRBJ1-1; possible D gene TRBD1, 5 bases. V was cut by 4 bases and J by 5 bases, with 23 bases left in between. Per the germline V gene, CDR1 is SGHTA and CDR2 is FQGNSA. The CDR3 loop spans 17 amino acids. The CDR3 loop is CASSSTGAGFLGTEAFF. Written as DNA, the CDR3 is TGTGCCAGCAGCTCCACCGGGGCGGGATTCCTGGGTACTGAAGCTTTCTTT. Full variable domain (missing parts from reference TRBV7-2 and TRBJ1-1): GAGVSQSPSNKVTEKGKDVELRCDPISGHTALYWYRQSLGQGLEFLIYFQGNSAPDKSGLPSDRFSAERTGGSVSTLTIQRTQQEDSAVYLCASSSTGAGFLGTEAFFGQGTRLTVV.

The rearrangement joins TRBV12-3 or TRBV12-4 to TRBJ1-1, with TRBD1 as a possible D gene (6 bases). Trimming pared 3 bases from V and 7 bases from J, leaving 21 bases between. This CDR3 has 16 amino acids. CDR3 sequence (DNA): TGTGCCAGCAGTTTGAGATCCGGTTCCGGGGGCGGTGAAGCTTTCTTT. This codes for CASSLRSGSGGGEAFF.

This clonotype was seen more than once but under ten times. This chain links TRBV9 with TRBJ2-2; possibly TRBD1 for D (6 bases). Germline CDR1 reads SGDLS; CDR2 reads YYNGEE. V lost 0 bases, J lost 6 bases, and 18 bases lay in between. This CDR3 is built from 17 residues. The CDR3 region is CASSVEDRPNLAGELFF. CDR3 bases: TGTGCCAGCAGCGTAGAGGACAGACCTAATTTGGCCGGGGAGCTGTTTTTT.

The rearrangement uses TRBV24-1 and TRBJ2-7, with D perhaps matching TRBD1 or TRBD2 (5 bases each). Trimming stripped 3 bases from V and 7 bases from J, with 6 bases between. Germline-derived CDR1 and CDR2 are KGHDR and SFDVKD. CDR3 length: 11 residues. CDR3 DNA: TGTGCCACCAGTGATGGGGGAGAGCAGTACTTC. It translates to CATSDGGEQYF.

The chain is built from TRBV5-1 and TRBJ1-5; D is unclear. The CDR3 runs to 13 residues. The ends were cut back, 7 bases at V and 7 bases at J, with 15 bases in the middle. Germline CDR1 reads SGHRS; CDR2 reads YFSETQ. CDR3 DNA: TGCGCCAGCGCCGCCGGACCCTACCAGCCCCAGCATTTT. It encodes CASAAGPYQPQHF.

Regarding this clonotype: A junction boundary mismatches the germline segment, possibly from a read error. The chain links TRBV5-1 to TRBJ2-7; no definite D call. The CDR3 loop spans 15 amino acids. Germline assignment: CDR1 SGHRS and CDR2 YFSETQ. The CDR3 sequence is CASSLDKIRTHEQHF. DNA for the CDR3: TGCGCCAGCAGCTTGGACAAGATTAGGACGCACGAGCAGCACTTC.

The V call is TRBV12-3 or TRBV12-4, the J call TRBJ2-5, with 9 nucleotides matching TRBD2. The CDR3 totals 15 residues. The ends lost 5 bases at V and 1 base at J; junction bases unmatched: 5. DNA for the CDR3: TGTGCCAGCAGTATAACTAGCGGGCCCCAAGAGACCCAGTACTTC. Translated: CASSITSGPQETQYF.

This clonotype was recorded a few times. The chain couples TRBV2 to TRBJ2-1; weak D call: TRBD1 (5 bases). V gave up 4 bases and J gave up 1 base, with 8 bases separating them. Germline V CDR1 and CDR2: SNHLY, FYNNEI. This CDR3 spans 14 amino acids. For the CDR3, the DNA is TGTGCCAGCAGTGTCCAGGGTTCCTACAATGAGCAGTTCTTC. Encoded protein: CASSVQGSYNEQFF.

This clonotype was detected only a few times. The CDR3 protein is CASKGTRCYEQYF. Written as DNA, the CDR3 is TGTGCCAGCAAAGGGACTAGGTGCTACGAGCAGTACTTC. The gene calls are TRBV21-1 and TRBJ2-7; no DNA check was done on the table's D call, TRBD2. TRBV21-1 is a known pseudogene. This CDR3 has 13 amino acids.

The chain couples TRBV20-1 to TRBJ2-3, with D uncertain. V was trimmed by 1 base and J by 4 bases, leaving 9 bases between them. Germline loops: CDR1 DFQATT, CDR2 SNEGSKA (reference sequence). The CDR3 spans 13 residues. CDR3 bases: TGCAGTGCTAGAGGGGGTTCACCAGATACGCAGTATTTT. Amino acids: CSARGGSPDTQYF.

This chain connects TRBV27 to TRBJ2-4; the match to TRBD1 covers 11 bases. J lost 0 bases, V lost 5 bases, and 9 bases had no gene match. The CDR3 consists of 18 residues. Germline loops: CDR1 MNHEY, CDR2 SMNVEV (reference sequence). The CDR3 DNA sequence: TGTGCCAGCAGTAAGGGACAGGGGGGATCTGTAGCCAAAAACATTCAGTACTTC. Amino acid sequence: CASSKGQGGSVAKNIQYF.

This rearrangement joins TRBV7-3 to TRBJ2-2; 9 bases are shared with TRBD2. This CDR3 spans 17 amino acids. Germline-derived CDR1 and CDR2 are SGHTA and FQGTGA. V trimming: 4 bases; J trimming: 3 bases; junction bases outside the gene matches: 9. The CDR3 coding sequence is TGTGCCAGCAGCTCGGGTTTTGGACTAGCGCACACCGGGGAGCTGTTTTTT. Translated, it gives CASSSGFGLAHTGELFF. Together with reference TRBV7-3 and TRBJ2-2, the CDR3 gives the full variable domain: GAGVSQTPSNKVTEKGKYVELRCDPISGHTALYWYRQSLGQGPEFLIYFQGTGAADDSGLPNDRFFAVRPEGSVSTLKIQRTERGDSAVYLCASSSGFGLAHTGELFFGEGSRLTVL.

There are a few counts of this clonotype. V usage is TRBV30 and J usage is TRBJ2-1; 9 bases line up with TRBD2. The CDR3 loop spans 16 amino acids. V shed 3 bases and J 3 bases; nucleotides not matched to a gene: 9. The germline V gene encodes CDR1 GTSNPN and CDR2 SVGIG (reference sequence). CDR3 sequence (DNA): TGTGCCTGGAGAGAGGGACTAGCATCTATCTACAATGAGCAGTTCTTC. Its protein is CAWREGLASIYNEQFF.

There are a few counts of this clonotype. V is TRBV4-3 and J is TRBJ1-1, with D maybe TRBD1 (6 bases). The ends were cut back, 0 bases at V and 5 bases at J, with 13 bases in the middle. Germline V gene lookup returns CDR1 LGHNA and CDR2 YSLEER. The CDR3 runs 15 residues. CDR3 DNA sequence: TGCGCCAGCAGCCAAGATATGGGGGCGCGGACTGAAGCTTTCTTT. Translated: CASSQDMGARTEAFF.

The rearrangement uses TRBV24-1 and TRBJ2-1, with TRBD2 matching 7 bases. The trim removed 4 bases at V and 0 bases at J, leaving 5 bases unmatched. CDR1 is KGHDR and CDR2 is SFDVKD in the germline V gene. CDR3 length equals 16 residues. In nucleotides, the CDR3 is TGTGCCACCAGTGACTTGGGGGGGAGCTCCTACAATGAGCAGTTCTTC. This encodes CATSDLGGSSYNEQFF.

The V call is TRBV20-1, the J call TRBJ2-5, with 7 bases fitting TRBD2. This CDR3 spans 13 amino acids. Per the germline V gene, CDR1 is DFQATT and CDR2 is SNEGSKA (reference sequence). Trimming cost V 5 bases and J 5 bases; bases outside gene matches: 8. In DNA form, the CDR3 reads TGCAGTGCTTTACGGACTAGTCGGGAGACCCAGTACTTC. It specifies CSALRTSRETQYF.

The CDR3: CASSLAQSGYTQYF. In DNA, the CDR3 is TGTGCCAGCAGTTTAGCCCAGTCGGGATATACGCAGTATTTT. V gene TRBV27 combines with J gene TRBJ2-3; the D gene is possibly TRBD2 (5 bases). The V end was cut by 2 bases, the J end by 7 bases, with 13 bases between. The CDR3 length is 14 residues. Germline V lookup: CDR1 MNHEY, CDR2 SMNVEV (reference sequence).

This clonotype was counted many times. V and J are TRBV10-3 and TRBJ2-7; D is undetermined. V was shortened by 10 bases and J by 6 bases, with 19 bases between the two germline ends. The CDR3 is 13 residues long. CDR1 is ENHRY and CDR2 is SYGVKD in the germline V gene. CDR3 sequence reads: CATRQPDKSEQYF. CDR3 coding DNA: TGTGCCACCCGCCAACCCGATAAAAGCGAGCAGTACTTC.

This clonotype came up many times. The chain couples TRBV29-1 to TRBJ2-1; 9 positions match TRBD1. The CDR3 consists of 14 residues. Germline V lookup: CDR1 SQVTM, CDR2 ANQGSEA. J lost 4 bases, V lost 8 bases, and 9 bases had no gene match. The DNA of the CDR3 is TGCAGCATTCGGGACAGGGTGGGGTACAATGAGCAGTTCTTC. This sequence encodes CSIRDRVGYNEQFF.

V is TRBV24-1 and J is TRBJ1-1; TRBD1 agrees at 8 bases. This CDR3 has 11 residues. Per germline, CDR1 KGHDR and CDR2 SFDVKD. The V segment lost 7 bases and the J segment 8 bases; nucleotides outside the gene matches: 2. CDR3 loop: CATRDRGEAFF. DNA of the CDR3: TGTGCCACCAGAGACAGGGGAGAAGCTTTCTTT.